What follows is one T cell receptor (beta chain) and its context. Repertoires were generated with immunoSEQ multiplex PCR, while TCRdb's copy carries only in-frame clones and drops some. The sample shows over 45,000 clones, about 90% of them seen only once. With V trimmed by 2 bases and J by 4 bases, 4 bases remained unmatched. This CDR3 has 15 residues. Germline CDR1 SEHNR, CDR2 FQNEAQ (reference sequence). The sample comes from a study of T cell changes during pregnancy in multiple sclerosis. The receptor comes from a female donor with multiple sclerosis, enrolled in a pregnancy study. The sequencing used peripheral blood, collected in the first trimester of pregnancy. The chain recombines TRBV7-9 with TRBJ2-5; 10 positions match TRBD1. Here the CDR3 reads CASSLRQGAGETQYF. CDR3 coding DNA: TGTGCCAGCAGCTTAAGACAGGGGGCTGGAGAGACCCAGTACTTC.